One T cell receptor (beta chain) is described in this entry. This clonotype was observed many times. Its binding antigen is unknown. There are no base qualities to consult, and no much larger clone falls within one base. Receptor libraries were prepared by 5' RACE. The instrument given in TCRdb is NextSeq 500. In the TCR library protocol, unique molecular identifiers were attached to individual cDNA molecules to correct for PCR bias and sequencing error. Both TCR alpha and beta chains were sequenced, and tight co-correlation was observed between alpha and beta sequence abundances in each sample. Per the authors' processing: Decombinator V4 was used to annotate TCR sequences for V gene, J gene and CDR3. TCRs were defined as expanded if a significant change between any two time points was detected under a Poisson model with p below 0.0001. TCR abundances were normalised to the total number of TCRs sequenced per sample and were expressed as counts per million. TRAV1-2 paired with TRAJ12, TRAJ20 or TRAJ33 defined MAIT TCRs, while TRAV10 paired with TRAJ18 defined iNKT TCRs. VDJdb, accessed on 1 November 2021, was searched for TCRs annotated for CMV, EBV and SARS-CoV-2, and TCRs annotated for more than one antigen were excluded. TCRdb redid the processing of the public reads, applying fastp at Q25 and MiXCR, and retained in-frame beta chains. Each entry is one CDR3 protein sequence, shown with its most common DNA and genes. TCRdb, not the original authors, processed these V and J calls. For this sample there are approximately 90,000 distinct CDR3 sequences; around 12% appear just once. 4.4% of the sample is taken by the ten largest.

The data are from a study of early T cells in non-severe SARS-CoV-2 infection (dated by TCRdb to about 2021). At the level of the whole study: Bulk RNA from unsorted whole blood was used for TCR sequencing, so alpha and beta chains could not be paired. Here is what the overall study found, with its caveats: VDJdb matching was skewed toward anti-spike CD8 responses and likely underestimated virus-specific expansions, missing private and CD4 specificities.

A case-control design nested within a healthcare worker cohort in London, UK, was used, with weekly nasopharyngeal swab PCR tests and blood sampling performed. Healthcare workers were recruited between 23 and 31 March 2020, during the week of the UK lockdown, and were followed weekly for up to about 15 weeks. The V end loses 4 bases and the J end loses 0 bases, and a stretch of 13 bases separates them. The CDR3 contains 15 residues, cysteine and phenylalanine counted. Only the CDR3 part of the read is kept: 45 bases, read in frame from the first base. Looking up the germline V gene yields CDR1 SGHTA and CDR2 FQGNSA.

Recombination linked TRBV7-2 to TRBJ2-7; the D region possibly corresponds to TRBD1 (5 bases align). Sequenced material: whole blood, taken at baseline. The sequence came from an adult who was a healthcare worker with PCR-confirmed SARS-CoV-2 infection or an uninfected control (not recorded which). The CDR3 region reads CASSSRGQSSYEQYF. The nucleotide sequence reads TGTGCCAGCAGCTCAAGGGGTCAGAGCTCCTACGAGCAGTACTTC.